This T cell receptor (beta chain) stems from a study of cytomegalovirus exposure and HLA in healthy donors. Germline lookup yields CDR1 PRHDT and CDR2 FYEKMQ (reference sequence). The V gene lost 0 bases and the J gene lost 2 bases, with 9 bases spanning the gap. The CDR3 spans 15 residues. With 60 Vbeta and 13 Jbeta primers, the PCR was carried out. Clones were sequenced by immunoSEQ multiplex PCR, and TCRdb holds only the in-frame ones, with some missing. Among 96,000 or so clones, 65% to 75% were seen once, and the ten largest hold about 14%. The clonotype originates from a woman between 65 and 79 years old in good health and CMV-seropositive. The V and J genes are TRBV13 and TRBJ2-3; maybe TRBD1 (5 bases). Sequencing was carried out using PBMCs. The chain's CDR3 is CASSLGQAFTDTQYF. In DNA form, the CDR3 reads TGTGCCAGCAGCTTAGGACAGGCATTCACAGATACGCAGTATTTT.